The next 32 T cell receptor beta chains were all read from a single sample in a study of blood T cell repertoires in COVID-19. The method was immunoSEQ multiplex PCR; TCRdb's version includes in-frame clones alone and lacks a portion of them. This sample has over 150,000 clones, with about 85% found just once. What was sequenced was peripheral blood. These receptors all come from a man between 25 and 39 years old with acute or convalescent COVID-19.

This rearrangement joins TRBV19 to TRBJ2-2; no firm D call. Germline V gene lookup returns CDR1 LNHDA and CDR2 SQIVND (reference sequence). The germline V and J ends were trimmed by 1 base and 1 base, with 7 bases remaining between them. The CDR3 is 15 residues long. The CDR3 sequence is CASSIATRNTGELFF. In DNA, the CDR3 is TGTGCCAGTAGTATAGCGACAAGGAACACCGGGGAGCTGTTTTTT.

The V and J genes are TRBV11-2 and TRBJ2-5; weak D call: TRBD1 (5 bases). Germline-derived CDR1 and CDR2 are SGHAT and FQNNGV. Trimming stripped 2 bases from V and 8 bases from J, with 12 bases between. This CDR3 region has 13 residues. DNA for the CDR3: TGTGCCAGCAGCTTAATCCACGACAGTACCCAGTACTTC. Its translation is CASSLIHDSTQYF.

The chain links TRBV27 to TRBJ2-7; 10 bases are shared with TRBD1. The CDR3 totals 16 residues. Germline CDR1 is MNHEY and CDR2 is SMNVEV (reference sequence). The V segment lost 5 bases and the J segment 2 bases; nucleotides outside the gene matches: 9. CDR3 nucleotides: TGTGCCAGCAGTCTTGAACCCGGGACAGGGGCCTACGAGCAGTACTTC. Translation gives CASSLEPGTGAYEQYF.

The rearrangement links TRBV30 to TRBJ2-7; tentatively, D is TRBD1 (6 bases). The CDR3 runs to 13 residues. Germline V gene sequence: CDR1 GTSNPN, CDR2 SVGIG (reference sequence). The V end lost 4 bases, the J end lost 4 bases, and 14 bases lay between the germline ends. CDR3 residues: CAWTGTYPYEQYF. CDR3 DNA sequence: TGTGCCTGGACAGGGACATATCCTTACGAGCAGTACTTC.

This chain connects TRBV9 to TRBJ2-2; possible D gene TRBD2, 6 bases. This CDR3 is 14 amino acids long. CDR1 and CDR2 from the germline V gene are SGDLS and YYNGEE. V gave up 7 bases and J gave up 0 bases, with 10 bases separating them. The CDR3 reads CASVREPNTGELFF. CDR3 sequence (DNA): TGTGCCAGCGTCCGGGAGCCGAACACCGGGGAGCTGTTTTTT.

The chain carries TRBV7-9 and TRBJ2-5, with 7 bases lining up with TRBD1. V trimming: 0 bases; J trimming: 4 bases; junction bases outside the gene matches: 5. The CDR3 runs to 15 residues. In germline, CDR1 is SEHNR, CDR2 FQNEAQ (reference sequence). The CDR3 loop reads CASSLATGNGETQYF. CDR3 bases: TGTGCCAGCAGCTTAGCGACAGGGAATGGAGAGACCCAGTACTTC.

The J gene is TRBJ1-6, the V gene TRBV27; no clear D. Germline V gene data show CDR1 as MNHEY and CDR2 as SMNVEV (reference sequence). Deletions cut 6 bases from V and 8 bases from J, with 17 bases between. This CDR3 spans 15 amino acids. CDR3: CASSSRGTEYSPLHF. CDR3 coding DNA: TGTGCCAGCAGCTCACGGGGAACTGAATATTCACCCCTCCACTTT.

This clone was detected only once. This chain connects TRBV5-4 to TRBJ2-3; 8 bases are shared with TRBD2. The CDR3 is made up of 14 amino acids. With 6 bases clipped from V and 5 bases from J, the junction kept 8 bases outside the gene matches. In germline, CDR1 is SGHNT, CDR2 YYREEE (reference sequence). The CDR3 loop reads CASTGGGRGDTQYF. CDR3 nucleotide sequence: TGTGCCAGCACCGGGGGGGGGAGAGGAGATACGCAGTATTTT.

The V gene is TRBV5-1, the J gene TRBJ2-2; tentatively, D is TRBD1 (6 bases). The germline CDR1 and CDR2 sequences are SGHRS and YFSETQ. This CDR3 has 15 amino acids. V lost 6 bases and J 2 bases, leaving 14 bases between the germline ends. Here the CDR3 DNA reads TGCGCCAGCACCGTCGGACAGATAAACACCGGGGAGCTGTTTTTT. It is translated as CASTVGQINTGELFF.

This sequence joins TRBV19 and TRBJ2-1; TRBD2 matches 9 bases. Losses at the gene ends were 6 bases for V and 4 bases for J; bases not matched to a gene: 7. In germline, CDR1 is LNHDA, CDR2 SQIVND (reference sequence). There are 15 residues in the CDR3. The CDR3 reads CASSPGLAVYNEQFF. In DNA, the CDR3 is TGTGCCAGTAGCCCGGGACTAGCCGTTTACAATGAGCAGTTCTTC.

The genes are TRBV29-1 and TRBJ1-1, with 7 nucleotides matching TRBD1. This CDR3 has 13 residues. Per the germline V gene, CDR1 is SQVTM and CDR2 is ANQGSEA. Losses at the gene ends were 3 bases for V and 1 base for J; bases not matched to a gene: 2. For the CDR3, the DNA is TGCAGCGTTGAGGACAGGCCGAACACTGAAGCTTTCTTT. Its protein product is CSVEDRPNTEAFF.

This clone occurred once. In DNA, the CDR3 is TGCGCCAGCAGGGTCGGGGGGCAAGAGACCCAGTACTTC. This sequence encodes CASRVGGQETQYF. V usage is TRBV5-1 and J usage is TRBJ2-5; 7 nucleotides agree with TRBD2. Germline V CDR1 and CDR2: SGHRS, YFSETQ. The CDR3 is 13 amino acids. Trimming at V came to 5 bases and at J to 2 bases, leaving 3 bases not matched to a gene.

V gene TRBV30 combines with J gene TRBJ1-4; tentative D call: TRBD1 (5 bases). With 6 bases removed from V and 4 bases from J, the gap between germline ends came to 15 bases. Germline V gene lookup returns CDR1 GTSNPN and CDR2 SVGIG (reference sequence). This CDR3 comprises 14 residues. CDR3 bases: TGTGCCTGCCCCCACGGGGGATTTAATGAAAAACTGTTTTTT. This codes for CACPHGGFNEKLFF.

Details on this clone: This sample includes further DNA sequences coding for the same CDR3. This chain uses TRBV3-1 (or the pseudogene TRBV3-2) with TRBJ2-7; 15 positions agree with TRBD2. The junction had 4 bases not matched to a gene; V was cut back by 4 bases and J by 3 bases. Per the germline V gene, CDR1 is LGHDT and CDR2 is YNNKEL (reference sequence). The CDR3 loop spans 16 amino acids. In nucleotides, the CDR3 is TGTGCCAGCAGCCTAGGACTAGCGGGAGGGGGCTACGAGCAGTACTTC. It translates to CASSLGLAGGGYEQYF.

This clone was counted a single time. CDR3 region: CAWSRAGQVTKEYF. CDR3 coding DNA: TGTGCCTGGAGCCGCGCAGGACAGGTGACGAAGGAGTACTTC. The J gene is TRBJ2-7, the V gene TRBV30; 7 bases are a match to TRBD1. This CDR3 region has 14 residues. V was pared by 3 bases and J by 11 bases, with 16 bases of the junction left unmatched. Germline CDR1 GTSNPN, CDR2 SVGIG (reference sequence).

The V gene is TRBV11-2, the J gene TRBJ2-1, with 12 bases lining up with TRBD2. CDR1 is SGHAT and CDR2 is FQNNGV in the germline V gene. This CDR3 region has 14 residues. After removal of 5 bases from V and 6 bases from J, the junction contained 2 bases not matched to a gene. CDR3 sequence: CASSPGLAGNEQFF. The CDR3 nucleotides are TGTGCCAGCAGCCCGGGACTAGCGGGCAATGAGCAGTTCTTC.

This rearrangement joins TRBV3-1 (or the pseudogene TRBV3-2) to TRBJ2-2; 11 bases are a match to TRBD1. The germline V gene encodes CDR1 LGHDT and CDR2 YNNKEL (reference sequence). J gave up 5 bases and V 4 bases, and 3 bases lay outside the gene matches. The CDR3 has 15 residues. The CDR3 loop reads CASSLGQGATGELFF. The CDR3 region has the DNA TGTGCCAGCAGCCTTGGACAGGGGGCGACCGGGGAGCTGTTTTTT.

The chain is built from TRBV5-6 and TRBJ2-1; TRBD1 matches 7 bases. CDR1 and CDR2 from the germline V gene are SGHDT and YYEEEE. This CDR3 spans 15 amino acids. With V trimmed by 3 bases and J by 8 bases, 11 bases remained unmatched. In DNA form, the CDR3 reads TGTGCCAGCAGCTACTACACCGACAGGGACCATGAGCAGTTCTTC. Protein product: CASSYYTDRDHEQFF.

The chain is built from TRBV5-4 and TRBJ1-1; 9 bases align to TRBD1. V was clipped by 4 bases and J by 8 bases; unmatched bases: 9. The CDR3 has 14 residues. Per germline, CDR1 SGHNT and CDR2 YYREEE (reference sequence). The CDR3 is CASSPNRGLMEAFF. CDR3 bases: TGTGCCAGCAGCCCCAACAGGGGGCTGATGGAAGCTTTCTTT.

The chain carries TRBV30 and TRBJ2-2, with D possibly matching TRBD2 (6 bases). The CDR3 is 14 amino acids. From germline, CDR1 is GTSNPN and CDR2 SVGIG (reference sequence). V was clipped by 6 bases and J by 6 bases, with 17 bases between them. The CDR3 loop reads CACPREAEAGELFF. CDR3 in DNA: TGTGCCTGTCCCAGGGAGGCTGAGGCCGGGGAGCTGTTTTTT.

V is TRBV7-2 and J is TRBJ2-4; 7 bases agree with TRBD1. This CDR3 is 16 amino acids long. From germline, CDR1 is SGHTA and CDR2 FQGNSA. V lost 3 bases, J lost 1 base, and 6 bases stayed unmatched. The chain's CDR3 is CASSLAPGQAKNIQYF. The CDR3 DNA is TGTGCCAGCAGCTTGGCTCCGGGACAGGCCAAAAACATTCAGTACTTC.

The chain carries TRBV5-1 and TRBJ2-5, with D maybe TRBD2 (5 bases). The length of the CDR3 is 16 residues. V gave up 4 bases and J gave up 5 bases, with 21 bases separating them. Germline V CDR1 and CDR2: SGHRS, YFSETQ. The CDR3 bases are TGCGCCAGCAGCGTCACACGTCCCGGGGAAGGGGAGACCCAGTACTTC. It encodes CASSVTRPGEGETQYF.

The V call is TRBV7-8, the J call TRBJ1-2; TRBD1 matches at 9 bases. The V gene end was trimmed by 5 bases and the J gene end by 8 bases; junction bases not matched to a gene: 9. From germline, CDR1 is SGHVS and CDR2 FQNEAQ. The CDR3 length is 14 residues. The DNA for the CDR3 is TGTGCCAGCAGCGACACAGGGGGCTATGGCGGCTACACCTTC. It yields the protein CASSDTGGYGGYTF.

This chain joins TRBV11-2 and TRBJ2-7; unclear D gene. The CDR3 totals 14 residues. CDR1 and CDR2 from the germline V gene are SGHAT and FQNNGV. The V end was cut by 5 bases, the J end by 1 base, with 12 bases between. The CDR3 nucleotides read TGTGCCAGCAGCGACCCCAGCGTTTCCTACGAGCAGTACTTC. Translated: CASSDPSVSYEQYF.

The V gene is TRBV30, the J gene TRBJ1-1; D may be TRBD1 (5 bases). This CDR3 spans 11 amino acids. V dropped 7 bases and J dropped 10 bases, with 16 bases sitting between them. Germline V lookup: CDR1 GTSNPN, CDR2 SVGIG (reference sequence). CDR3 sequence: CASGGNTPAFF. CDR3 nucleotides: TGTGCCTCCGGGGGGAACACCCCAGCTTTCTTT.

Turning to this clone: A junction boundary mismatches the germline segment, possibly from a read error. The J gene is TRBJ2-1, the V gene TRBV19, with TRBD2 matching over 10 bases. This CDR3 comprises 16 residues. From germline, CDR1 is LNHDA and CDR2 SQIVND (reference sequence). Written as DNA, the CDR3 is TGTGCCAGTAGAATAGGCCTAGCGGGAGTCCAGGGGGAGCAGTTCTTC. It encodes CASRIGLAGVQGEQFF. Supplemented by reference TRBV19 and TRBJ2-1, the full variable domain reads DGGITQSPKYLFRKEGQNVTLSCEQNLNHDAMYWYRQDPGQGLRLIYYSQIVNDFQKGDIAEGYSVSREKKESFPLTVTSAQKNPTAFYLCASRIGLAGVQGEQFFGPGTRLTVL.

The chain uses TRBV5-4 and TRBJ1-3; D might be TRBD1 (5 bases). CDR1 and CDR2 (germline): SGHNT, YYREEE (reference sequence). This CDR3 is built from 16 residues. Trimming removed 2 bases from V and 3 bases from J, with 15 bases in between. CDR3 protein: CASSFGNRFFGNTIYF. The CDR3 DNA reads TGTGCCAGCAGCTTTGGCAACAGGTTCTTTGGAAACACCATATATTTT.

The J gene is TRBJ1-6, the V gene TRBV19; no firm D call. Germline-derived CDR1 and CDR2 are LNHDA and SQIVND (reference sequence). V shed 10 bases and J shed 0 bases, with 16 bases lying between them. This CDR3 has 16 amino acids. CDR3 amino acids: CATRGYPSSYNSPLHF. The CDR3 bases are TGTGCCACTCGAGGATATCCCAGCTCCTATAATTCACCCCTCCACTTT. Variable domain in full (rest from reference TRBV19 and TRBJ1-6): DGGITQSPKYLFRKEGQNVTLSCEQNLNHDAMYWYRQDPGQGLRLIYYSQIVNDFQKGDIAEGYSVSREKKESFPLTVTSAQKNPTAFYLCATRGYPSSYNSPLHFGNGTRLTVT.

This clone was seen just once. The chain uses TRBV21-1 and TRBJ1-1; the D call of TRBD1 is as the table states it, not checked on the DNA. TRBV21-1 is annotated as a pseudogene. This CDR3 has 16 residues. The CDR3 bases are TGTGCCAGCAGCAGCTGCGGACAGGTGGTGAACACTGAAGCTTTCTTT. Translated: CASSSCGQVVNTEAFF.

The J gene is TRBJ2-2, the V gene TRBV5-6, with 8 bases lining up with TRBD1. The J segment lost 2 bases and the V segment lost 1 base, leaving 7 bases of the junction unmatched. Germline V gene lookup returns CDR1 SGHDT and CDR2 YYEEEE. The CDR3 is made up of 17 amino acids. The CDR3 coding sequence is TGTGCCAGCAGCTTGTTATCAGGGGGCATTAACACCGGGGAGCTGTTTTTT. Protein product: CASSLLSGGINTGELFF.

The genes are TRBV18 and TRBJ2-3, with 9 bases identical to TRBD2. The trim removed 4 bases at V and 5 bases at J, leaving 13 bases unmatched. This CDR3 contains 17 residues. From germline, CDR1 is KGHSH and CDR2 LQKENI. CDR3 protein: CASSQPSSGVNLDTQYF. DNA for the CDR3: TGTGCCAGCTCACAACCTTCTAGCGGGGTGAATCTAGATACGCAGTATTTT.

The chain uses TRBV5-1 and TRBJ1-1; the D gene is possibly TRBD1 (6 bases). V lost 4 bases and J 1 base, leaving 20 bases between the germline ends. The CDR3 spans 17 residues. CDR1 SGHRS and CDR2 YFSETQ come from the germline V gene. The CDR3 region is CASSPGIGAGENTEAFF. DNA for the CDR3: TGCGCCAGCAGCCCCGGTATAGGCGCAGGGGAGAACACTGAAGCTTTCTTT.